This T cell receptor (beta chain) was identified during a study of blood T cell repertoires in COVID-19. Participant-given clinical history determined each cohort assignment. The CDR3 runs 17 residues. Assay used: immunoSEQ multiplex PCR; TCRdb lists only in-frame clones, some missing. The sample records some 210,000 clones, 81% being singletons. The chain couples TRBV21-1 to TRBJ2-7; the D segment call TRBD2 is taken from the table without a DNA check. TRBV21-1 constitutes a pseudogene. The sequenced sample consisted of PBMCs or T cells enriched from blood (not recorded which). The TCR comes from a woman between 50 and 59 years old with acute COVID-19. CDR3 region: CASSKGEQRDSSYEQYF. Written as DNA, the CDR3 is TGTGCCAGCAGCAAAGGGGAACAGCGGGACTCTTCCTACGAGCAGTACTTC.